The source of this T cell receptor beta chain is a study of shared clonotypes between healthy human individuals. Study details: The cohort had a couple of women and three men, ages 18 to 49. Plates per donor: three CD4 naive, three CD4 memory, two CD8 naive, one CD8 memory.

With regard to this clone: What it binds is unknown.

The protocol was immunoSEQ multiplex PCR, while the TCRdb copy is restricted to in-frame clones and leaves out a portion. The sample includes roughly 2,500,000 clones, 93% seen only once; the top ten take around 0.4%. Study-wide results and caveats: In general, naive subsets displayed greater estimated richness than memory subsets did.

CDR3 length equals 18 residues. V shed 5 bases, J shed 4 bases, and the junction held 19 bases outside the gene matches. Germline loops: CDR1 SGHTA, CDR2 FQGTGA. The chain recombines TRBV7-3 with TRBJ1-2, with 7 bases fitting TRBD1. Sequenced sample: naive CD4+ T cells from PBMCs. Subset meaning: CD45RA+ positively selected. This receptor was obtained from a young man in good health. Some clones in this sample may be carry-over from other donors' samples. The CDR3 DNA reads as TGTGCCAGCAGCCAAGGGGGACCGGCTCAGGGGGAGATCTATGGCTACACCTTC. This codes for CASSQGGPAQGEIYGYTF.